What follows describes a single T cell receptor beta chain. Trimming pared 4 bases from V and 6 bases from J, leaving 9 bases between. CDR1 and CDR2 (germline): SGHTA, FQGNSA. This CDR3 is built from 13 residues. The source of the sample is a study of blood T cell repertoires in COVID-19. The protocol was immunoSEQ multiplex PCR, while the TCRdb copy is restricted to in-frame clones and leaves out a portion. The sample includes approximately 170,000 clones, 85% to 90% of them seen just once. This TCR was sampled from a woman between 55 and 75 years old with COVID-19, enrolled during active disease. The source material was peripheral blood. This rearrangement joins TRBV7-2 to TRBJ2-2, with D possibly TRBD1 on 6 matching bases. The CDR3: CASSSTGPGELFF. The CDR3 DNA follows: TGTGCCAGCAGCTCTACAGGGCCCGGGGAGCTGTTTTTT. Together with reference TRBV7-2 and TRBJ2-2, the CDR3 gives the full variable domain: GAGVSQSPSNKVTEKGKDVELRCDPISGHTALYWYRQSLGQGLEFLIYFQGNSAPDKSGLPSDRFSAERTGGSVSTLTIQRTQQEDSAVYLCASSSTGPGELFFGEGSRLTVL.